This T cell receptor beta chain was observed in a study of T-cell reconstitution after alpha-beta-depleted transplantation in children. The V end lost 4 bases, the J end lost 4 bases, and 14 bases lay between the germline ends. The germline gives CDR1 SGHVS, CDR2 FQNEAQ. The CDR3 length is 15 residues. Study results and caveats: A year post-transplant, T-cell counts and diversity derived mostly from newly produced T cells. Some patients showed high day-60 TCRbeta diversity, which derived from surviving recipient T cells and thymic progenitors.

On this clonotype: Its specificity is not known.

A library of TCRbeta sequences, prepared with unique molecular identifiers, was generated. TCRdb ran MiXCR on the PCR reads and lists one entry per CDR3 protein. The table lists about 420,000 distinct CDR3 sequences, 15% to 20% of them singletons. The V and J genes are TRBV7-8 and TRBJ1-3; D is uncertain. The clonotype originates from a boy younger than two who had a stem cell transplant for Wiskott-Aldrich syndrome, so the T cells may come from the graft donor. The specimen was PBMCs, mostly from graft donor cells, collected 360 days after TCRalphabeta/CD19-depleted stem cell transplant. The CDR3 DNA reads TGTGCCAGCAGCTCGGGTATCCGAACAGGAAACACCATATATTTT. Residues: CASSSGIRTGNTIYF.